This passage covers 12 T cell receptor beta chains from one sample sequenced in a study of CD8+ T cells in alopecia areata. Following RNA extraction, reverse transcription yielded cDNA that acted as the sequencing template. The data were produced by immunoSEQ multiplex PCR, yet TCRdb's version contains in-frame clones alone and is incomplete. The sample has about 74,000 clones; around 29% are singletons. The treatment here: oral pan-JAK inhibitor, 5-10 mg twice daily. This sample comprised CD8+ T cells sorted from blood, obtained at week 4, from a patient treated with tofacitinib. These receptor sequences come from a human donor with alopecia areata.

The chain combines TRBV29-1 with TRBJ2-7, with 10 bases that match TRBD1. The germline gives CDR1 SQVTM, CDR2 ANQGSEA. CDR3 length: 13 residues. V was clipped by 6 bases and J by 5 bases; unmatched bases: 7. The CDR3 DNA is TGCAGCGTGGAGGGACAGGGGATTCACGAGCAGTACTTC. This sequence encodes CSVEGQGIHEQYF.

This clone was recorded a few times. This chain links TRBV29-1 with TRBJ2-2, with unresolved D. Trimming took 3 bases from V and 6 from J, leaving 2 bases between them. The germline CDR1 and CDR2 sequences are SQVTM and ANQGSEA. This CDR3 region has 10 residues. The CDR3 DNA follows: TGCAGCGTTGATTCCGGGGAGCTGTTTTTT. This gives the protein CSVDSGELFF.

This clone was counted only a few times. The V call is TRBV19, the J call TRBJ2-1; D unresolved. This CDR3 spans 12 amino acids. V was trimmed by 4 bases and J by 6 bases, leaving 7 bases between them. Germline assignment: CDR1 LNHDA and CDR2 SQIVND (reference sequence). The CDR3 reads CASSTPSNEQFF. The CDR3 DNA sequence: TGTGCCAGTAGTACCCCCTCCAATGAGCAGTTCTTC.

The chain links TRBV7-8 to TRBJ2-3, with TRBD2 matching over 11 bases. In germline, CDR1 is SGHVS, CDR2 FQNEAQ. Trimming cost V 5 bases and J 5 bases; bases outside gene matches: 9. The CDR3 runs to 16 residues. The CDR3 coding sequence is TGTGCCAGCAGCGTGCTAGCGGGAGGCCGGATAGATACGCAGTATTTT. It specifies CASSVLAGGRIDTQYF.

CDR3 protein: CSAHFAYEQYF. CDR3 nucleotides: TGCAGTGCGCACTTTGCCTACGAGCAGTACTTC. The rearrangement links TRBV29-1 to TRBJ2-7, with no clear D. CDR1 is SQVTM, CDR2 ANQGSEA, per germline. The CDR3 is 11 amino acids.

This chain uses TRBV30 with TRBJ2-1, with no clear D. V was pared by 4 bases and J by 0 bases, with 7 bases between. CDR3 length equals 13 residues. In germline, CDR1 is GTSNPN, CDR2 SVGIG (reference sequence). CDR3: CAWKGSSYNEQFF. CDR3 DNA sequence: TGTGCCTGGAAGGGCAGCTCCTACAATGAGCAGTTCTTC. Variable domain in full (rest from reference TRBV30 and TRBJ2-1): SQTIHQWPATLVQPVGSPLSLECTVEGTSNPNLYWYRQAAGRGLQLLFYSVGIGQISSEVPQNLSASRPQDRQFILSSKKLLLSDSGFYLCAWKGSSYNEQFFGPGTRLTVL.

CDR3 in amino acids: CASSLLPPTGGYTF. The CDR3 DNA reads as TGTGCCAGCAGTTTATTGCCCCCGACTGGAGGCTACACCTTC. This sequence joins TRBV27 and TRBJ1-2, with D uncertain. Trimming removed 1 base at V and 8 bases at J, with 14 bases between. This CDR3 is built from 14 residues. Germline CDR1 is MNHEY and CDR2 is SMNVEV (reference sequence).

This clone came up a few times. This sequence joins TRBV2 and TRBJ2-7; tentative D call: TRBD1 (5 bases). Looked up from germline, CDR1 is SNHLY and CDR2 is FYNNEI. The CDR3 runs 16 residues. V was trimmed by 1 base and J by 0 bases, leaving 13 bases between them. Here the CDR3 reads CASSEVQGLISYEQYF. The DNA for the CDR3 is TGTGCCAGCAGTGAAGTTCAGGGCCTTATCTCCTACGAGCAGTACTTC.

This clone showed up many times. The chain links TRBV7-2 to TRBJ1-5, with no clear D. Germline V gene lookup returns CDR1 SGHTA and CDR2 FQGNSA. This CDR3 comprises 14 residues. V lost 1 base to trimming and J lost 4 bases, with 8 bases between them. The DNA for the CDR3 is TGTGCCAGCAGCTTAGGACCGGGAAATCAGCCCCAGCATTTT. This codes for CASSLGPGNQPQHF. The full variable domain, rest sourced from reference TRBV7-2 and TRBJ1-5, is GAGVSQSPSNKVTEKGKDVELRCDPISGHTALYWYRQSLGQGLEFLIYFQGNSAPDKSGLPSDRFSAERTGGSVSTLTIQRTQQEDSAVYLCASSLGPGNQPQHFGDGTRLSIL.

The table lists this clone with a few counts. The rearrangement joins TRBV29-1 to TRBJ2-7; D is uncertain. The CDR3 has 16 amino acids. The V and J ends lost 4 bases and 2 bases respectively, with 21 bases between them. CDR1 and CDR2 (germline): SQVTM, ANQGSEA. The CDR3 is CSVGWTGRAAAYEQYF. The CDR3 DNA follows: TGCAGCGTTGGTTGGACCGGTCGGGCCGCTGCCTACGAGCAGTACTTC.

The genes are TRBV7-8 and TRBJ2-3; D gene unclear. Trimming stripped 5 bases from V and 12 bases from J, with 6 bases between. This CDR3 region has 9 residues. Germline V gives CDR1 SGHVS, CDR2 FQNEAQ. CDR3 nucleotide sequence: TGTGCCAGCAGCCCCGATCAGTATTTT. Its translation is CASSPDQYF.

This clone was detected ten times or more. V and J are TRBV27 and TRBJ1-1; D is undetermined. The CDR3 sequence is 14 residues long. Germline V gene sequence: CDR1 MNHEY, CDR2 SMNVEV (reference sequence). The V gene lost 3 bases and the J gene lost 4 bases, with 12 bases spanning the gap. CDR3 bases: TGTGCCAGCAGTTTGCCAGGAGGGAGCACTGAAGCTTTCTTT. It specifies CASSLPGGSTEAFF.